This T cell receptor (beta chain) was recorded in a study of blood T cells in healthy people across ages (dated by TCRdb to 2015 to 2017). About the full investigation: In model experiments, roughly one uniquely barcoded TCR beta cDNA molecule per two T cells was captured by template switching. To track age-related changes in TCR beta repertoire diversity, the study relied on deep sequencing normalized with unique cDNA molecular identifiers. Donors were grouped into four age groups: young (average 16 years), middle-aged (under 40), aged (over 55) and long-lived (roughly 80). To avoid experimental bias, donors of different ages were randomly spread across the sequencing lanes. Using the same blood draw, the study looked at two additional independent replicas of 1 million unique cDNA reads for two donors, one aged 18 to 30 and the other aged 80 or older.

The donors were roughly 39 Caucasian individuals from Russia, aged 6 to 90 years, who were systemically healthy. Approximately 9.3 milliliters of peripheral blood were collected from each donor into EDTA-treated Vacutainer tubes. Ficoll-Paque density-gradient centrifugation was used to isolate PBMCs, with at least 7 million obtained per sample. Trizol reagent was used to extract total RNA from the PBMCs, yielding at least 5.5 micrograms per sample. For every donor, an aliquot of PBMCs went through flow cytometry to measure the percentages of naive CD45RAhigh/CD27high T cells. The library was generated by 5' RACE. For sequencing, an Illumina HiSeq 2500 was employed. The second PCR ran for about 6 to 11 cycles and used a J-beta primer mix along with a sample-barcoded 5' primer. A unique molecular identifier was introduced onto each TCR beta cDNA molecule by a template-switch 5' adaptor carrying 12 random nucleotides. At least 2.5 million CDR3-containing paired-end reads were obtained from each sample. First-strand cDNA synthesis was performed from all RNA using the Mint cDNA synthesis kit, with priming by a TRBC-specific oligonucleotide. All cDNA was treated with uracil-DNA glycosylase and then went through a first 18-cycle PCR with the universal primers M1SS and BC2_uni_R. The paper's processing steps were these. For normalization, 1 million high-quality reads were randomly selected from each sample, with every read carrying a distinct molecular identifier. Reads with shared molecular identifiers were discarded instead of being binned into consensus sequences. MiTCR, run with a Q25 quality threshold and the strictest error-elimination algorithm, handled CDR3 identification, clonotype clustering and error correction. A nonparametric unseen species model with Euler transformation was used to estimate lower-bound total TCR beta diversity. TCRdb cleaned the public reads at Q25 with fastp, built clones with MiXCR and kept in-frame beta chains. Merged by CDR3 protein, the rows form single entries marked with the most common genes and DNA. The V and J calls were determined by TCRdb, not by the authors. For this sample the table gives 1.5 million or so distinct CDR3 sequences, of which around 39% were detected only once. The top ten hold approximately 7.9% of the sample.

Study-wide conclusions, independent of this receptor: As age increased, observed TCR beta diversity per million T cells dropped in a roughly linear way, and a significant reduction was already evident by age around 41. Because the CMV infection status of the donors was unknown, age-related changes in expanded clonotypes may potentially have been confounded. Estimates of total diversity from one million sequenced T cells were regarded as lower bounds and underestimates. Because profiling used bulk unsorted PBMCs, naive and antigen-experienced compartments could not be compared conclusively. A strong correlation was found between observed TCR beta diversity and the percentage of naive T cells measured by flow cytometry. Compared with the aged group, the long-lived group had more naive CD4+ T cells, fewer expanded clones and increased TCR diversity, suggesting age selection.

Turning to this clonotype: No antigen is known for it. Nothing much larger sits one base from this clone, and base qualities are not available.

V was cut back by 8 bases and J by 4 bases, leaving a gap of 17 bases between them. The CDR3 covers 13 residues, taking in both the cysteine and the phenylalanine. The DNA shown is the 39-base CDR3, in frame from base 1. As encoded in the germline V gene (reference sequence), CDR1 is GTSNPN while CDR2 is SVGIG. Sequenced: blood. Recombination linked TRBV30 to TRBJ1-2; the D gene assignment is ambiguous. The receptor was derived from a woman aged 18 to 35 in good health. CDR3 loop: CARRGRESYGYTF. The nucleotide sequence reads as follows: TGTGCCCGCAGAGGGCGGGAGAGCTATGGCTACACCTTC.